This T cell receptor beta chain was sequenced in a study of cytotoxic CD8 clonotypes in ibrutinib-treated CLL. The method was immunoSEQ multiplex PCR; TCRdb's version includes in-frame clones alone and lacks a portion of them. The sample lists around 97,000 clones, approximately 78% occurring once. The CDR3 spans 13 residues. Trimming shortened V by 8 bases and J by 4 bases, and 11 bases separated the two germline ends. The germline V gene has CDR1 MNHNS and CDR2 SASEGT. The chain couples TRBV6-1 to TRBJ1-4; D gene ambiguous. The sample was PBMCs, taken after 12 months of ibrutinib treatment. This TCR came from a human donor with chronic lymphocytic leukemia. The CDR3 is CASGRGGNEKLFF. The DNA of the CDR3 is TGTGCCAGCGGGCGGGGAGGTAATGAAAAACTGTTTTTT.